Included here is one TCR beta chain sequence, with context. These data come from a study of somatic mutations in cytotoxic T cells in rheumatoid arthritis. V gave up 2 bases and J gave up 6 bases, with 11 bases separating them. This CDR3 contains 13 residues. CDR1 is MNHEY and CDR2 is SVGAGI in the germline V gene. Per the original data handling: The authors rarely found patient CD8+ clones larger than 1% matching published virus-specific TCRB sequences. Libraries were prepared by immunoSEQ multiplex PCR; TCRdb keeps only in-frame clonotypes and omits some of them. That table furnishes V, J and clone size, whereas the DNA furnished D and trimming. Of under 15,000 clones in the sample, roughly 80% were seen once.

Sequenced: CD8+ T cells sorted from blood. The receptor was isolated from an adult with rheumatoid arthritis. The rearrangement links TRBV6-5 to TRBJ2-7, with D possibly being TRBD2 (6 bases). The CDR3 protein is CASSYLGGIEQYF. The CDR3, as DNA: TGTGCCAGCAGTTACCTCGGAGGGATCGAGCAGTACTTC.